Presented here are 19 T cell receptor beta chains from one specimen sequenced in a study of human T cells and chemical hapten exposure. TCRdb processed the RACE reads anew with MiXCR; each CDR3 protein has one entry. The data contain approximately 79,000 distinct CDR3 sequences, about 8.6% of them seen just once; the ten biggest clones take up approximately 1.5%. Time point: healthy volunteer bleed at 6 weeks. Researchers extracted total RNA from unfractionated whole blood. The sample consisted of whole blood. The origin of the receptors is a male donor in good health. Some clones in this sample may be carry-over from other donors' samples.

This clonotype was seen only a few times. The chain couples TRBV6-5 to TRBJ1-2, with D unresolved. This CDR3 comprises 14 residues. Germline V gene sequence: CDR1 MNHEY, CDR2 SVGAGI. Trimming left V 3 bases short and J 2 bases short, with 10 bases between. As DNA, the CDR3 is TGTGCCAGCAGTTATAGGACGGGAAACTATGGCTACACCTTC. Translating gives CASSYRTGNYGYTF.

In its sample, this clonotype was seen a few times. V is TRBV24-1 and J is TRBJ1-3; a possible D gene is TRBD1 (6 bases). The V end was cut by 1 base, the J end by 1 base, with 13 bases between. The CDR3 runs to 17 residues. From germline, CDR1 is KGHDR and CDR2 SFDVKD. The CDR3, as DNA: TGTGCCACCAGTGATTTAAGGGGGACGGTATCTGGAAACACCATATATTTT. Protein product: CATSDLRGTVSGNTIYF.

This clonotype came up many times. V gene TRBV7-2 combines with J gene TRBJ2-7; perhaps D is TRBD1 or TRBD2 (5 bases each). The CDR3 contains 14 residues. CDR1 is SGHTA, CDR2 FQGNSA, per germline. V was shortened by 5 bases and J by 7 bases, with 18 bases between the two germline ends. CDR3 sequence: CASSNPGPLSEQYF. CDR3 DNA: TGTGCCAGCAGCAACCCGGGACCGCTATCGGAGCAGTACTTC.

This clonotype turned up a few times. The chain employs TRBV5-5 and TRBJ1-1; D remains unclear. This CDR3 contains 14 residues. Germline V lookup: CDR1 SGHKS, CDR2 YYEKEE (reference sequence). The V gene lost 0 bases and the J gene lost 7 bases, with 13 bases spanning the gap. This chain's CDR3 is CASSLAGNWNEAFF. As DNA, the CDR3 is TGTGCCAGCAGCTTGGCCGGGAACTGGAATGAAGCTTTCTTT.

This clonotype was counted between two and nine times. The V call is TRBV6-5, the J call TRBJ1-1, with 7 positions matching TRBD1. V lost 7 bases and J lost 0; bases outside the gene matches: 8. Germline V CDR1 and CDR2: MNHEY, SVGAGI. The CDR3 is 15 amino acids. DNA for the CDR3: TGTGCCAGCACCCTTACAGGGGACTTGAACACTGAAGCTTTCTTT. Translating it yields CASTLTGDLNTEAFF.

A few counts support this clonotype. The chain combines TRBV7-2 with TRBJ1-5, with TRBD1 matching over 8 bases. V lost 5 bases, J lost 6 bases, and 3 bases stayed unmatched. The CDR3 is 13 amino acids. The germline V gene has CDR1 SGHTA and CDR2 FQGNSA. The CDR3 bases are TGTGCCAGCAGCCCAGGGGGCGGTCAGCCCCAGCATTTT. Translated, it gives CASSPGGGQPQHF.

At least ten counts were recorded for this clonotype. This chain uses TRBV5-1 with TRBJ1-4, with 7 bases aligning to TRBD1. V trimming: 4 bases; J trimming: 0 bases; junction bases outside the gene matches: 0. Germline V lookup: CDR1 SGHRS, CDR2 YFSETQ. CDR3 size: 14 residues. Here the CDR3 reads CASSQGATNEKLFF. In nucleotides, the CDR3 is TGCGCCAGCAGCCAGGGGGCAACTAATGAAAAACTGTTTTTT.

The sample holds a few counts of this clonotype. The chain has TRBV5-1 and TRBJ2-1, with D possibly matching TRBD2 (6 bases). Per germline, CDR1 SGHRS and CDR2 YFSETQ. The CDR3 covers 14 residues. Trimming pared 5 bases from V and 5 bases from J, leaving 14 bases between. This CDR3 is CASSGGLLNNEQFF. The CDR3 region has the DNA TGCGCCAGCAGTGGTGGACTACTCAACAATGAGCAGTTCTTC.

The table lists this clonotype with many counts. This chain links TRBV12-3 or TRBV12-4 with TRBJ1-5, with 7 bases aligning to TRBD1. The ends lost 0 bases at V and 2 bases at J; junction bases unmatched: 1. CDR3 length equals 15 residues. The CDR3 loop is CASSLAQGGNQPQHF. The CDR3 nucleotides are TGTGCCAGCAGTTTAGCCCAGGGGGGCAATCAGCCCCAGCATTTT.

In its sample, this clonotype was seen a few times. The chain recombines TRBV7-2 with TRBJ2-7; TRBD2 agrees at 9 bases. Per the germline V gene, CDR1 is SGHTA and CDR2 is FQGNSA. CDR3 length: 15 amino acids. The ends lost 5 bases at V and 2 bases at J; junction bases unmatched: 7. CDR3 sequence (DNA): TGTGCCAGCAGCCAAGTGGTAGCGGGGGCCTACGAGCAGTACTTC. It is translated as CASSQVVAGAYEQYF.

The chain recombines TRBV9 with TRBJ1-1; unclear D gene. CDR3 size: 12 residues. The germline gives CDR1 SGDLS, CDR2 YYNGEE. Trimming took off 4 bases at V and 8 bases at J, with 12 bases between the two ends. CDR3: CASSPRTREAFF. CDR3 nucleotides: TGTGCCAGCAGCCCCCGGACCCGGGAAGCTTTCTTT.

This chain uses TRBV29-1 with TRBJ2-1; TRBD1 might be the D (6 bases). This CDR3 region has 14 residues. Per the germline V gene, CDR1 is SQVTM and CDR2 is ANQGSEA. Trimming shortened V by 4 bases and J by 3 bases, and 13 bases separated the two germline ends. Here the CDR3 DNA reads TGCAGCGTTGCGGCCCGAGGGGGCTACAATGAGCAGTTCTTC. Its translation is CSVAARGGYNEQFF.

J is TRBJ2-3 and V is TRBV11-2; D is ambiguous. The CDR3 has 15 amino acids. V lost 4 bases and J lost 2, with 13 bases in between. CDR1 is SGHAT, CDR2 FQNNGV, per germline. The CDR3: CASSSPTHTTDTQYF. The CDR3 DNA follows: TGTGCCAGCAGCTCCCCCACCCACACCACAGATACGCAGTATTTT. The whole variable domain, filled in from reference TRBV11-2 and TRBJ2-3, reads EAGVAQSPRYKIIEKRQSVAFWCNPISGHATLYWYQQILGQGPKLLIQFQNNGVVDDSQLPKDRFSAERLKGVDSTLKIQPAKLEDSAVYLCASSSPTHTTDTQYFGPGTRLTVL.

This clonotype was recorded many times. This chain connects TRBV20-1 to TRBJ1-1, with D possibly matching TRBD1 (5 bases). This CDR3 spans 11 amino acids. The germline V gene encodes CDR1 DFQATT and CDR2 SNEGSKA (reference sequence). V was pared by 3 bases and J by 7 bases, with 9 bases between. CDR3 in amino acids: CSAREGFEAFF. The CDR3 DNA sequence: TGCAGTGCTAGGGAGGGGTTTGAAGCTTTCTTT.

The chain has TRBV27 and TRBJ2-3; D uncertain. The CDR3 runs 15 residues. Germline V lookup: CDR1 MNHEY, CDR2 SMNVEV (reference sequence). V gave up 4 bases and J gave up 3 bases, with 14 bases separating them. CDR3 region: CASSSYSDGTDTQYF. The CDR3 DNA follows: TGTGCCAGCAGTTCCTATTCCGACGGGACAGATACGCAGTATTTT.

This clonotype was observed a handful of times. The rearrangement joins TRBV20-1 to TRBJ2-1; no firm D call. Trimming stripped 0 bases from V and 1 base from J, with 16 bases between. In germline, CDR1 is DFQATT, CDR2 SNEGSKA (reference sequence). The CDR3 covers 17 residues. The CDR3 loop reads CSAREARSVESYNEQFF. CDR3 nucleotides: TGCAGTGCTAGAGAGGCCAGGAGTGTAGAGTCCTACAATGAGCAGTTCTTC.

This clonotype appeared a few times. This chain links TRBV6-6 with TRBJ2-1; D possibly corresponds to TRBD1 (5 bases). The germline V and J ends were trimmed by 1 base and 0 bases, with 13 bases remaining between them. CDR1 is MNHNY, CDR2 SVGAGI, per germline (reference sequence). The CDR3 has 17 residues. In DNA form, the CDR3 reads TGTGCCAGCAGTTACTTGGGCAGGGCAAGCTCCTACAATGAGCAGTTCTTC. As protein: CASSYLGRASSYNEQFF.

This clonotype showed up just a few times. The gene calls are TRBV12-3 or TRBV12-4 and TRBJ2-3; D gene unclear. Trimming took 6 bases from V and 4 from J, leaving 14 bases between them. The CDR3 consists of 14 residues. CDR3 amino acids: CASSPTLTADTQYF. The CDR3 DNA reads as TGTGCCAGCAGCCCCACCCTGACTGCAGATACGCAGTATTTT.

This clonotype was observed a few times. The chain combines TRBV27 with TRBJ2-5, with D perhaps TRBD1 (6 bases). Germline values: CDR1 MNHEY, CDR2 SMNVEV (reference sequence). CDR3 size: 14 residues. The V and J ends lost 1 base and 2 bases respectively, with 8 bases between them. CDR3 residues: CASSLLRGQETQYF. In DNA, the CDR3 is TGTGCCAGCAGTTTATTAAGGGGGCAAGAGACCCAGTACTTC.